This T cell receptor beta chain stems from a study of CD8 T cells in ankylosing spondylitis. Study conclusions and caveats: Clones linked to disease, bearing a CD8+ phenotype, were relatively rare in peripheral blood. Ankylosing spondylitis blood appeared to carry a characteristic TCR beta motif of under ten highly homologous variants. It was reported that disease-linked clones were significantly enriched in matched ankylosing spondylitis synovial fluid.

The CDR3 has 14 residues. Germline-derived CDR1 and CDR2 are DFQATT and SNEGSKA (reference sequence). A remark on this clonotype: Its antigen remains unidentified. One junction end disagrees with the germline gene, perhaps due to a read error.

Generation of TCR beta libraries employed quantitative 5'-RACE incorporating molecular barcodes. TCRdb reanalysed the 5' RACE reads using MiXCR and keeps one entry per CDR3 protein. The sample yields under 250,000 distinct CDR3 sequences, about 30% seen once. The chain combines TRBV20-1 with TRBJ1-5, with D maybe TRBD1 (6 bases). Specimen: blood, either unsorted or a sorted T cell fraction (not recorded which). This receptor was obtained from a male donor with ankylosing spondylitis or in good health (not recorded which). The chain's CDR3 is CSASGGQPNQLQHF. For the CDR3, the DNA is TGCAGTGCTAGTGGCGGACAGCCTAATCAGCTCCAGCATTTT.